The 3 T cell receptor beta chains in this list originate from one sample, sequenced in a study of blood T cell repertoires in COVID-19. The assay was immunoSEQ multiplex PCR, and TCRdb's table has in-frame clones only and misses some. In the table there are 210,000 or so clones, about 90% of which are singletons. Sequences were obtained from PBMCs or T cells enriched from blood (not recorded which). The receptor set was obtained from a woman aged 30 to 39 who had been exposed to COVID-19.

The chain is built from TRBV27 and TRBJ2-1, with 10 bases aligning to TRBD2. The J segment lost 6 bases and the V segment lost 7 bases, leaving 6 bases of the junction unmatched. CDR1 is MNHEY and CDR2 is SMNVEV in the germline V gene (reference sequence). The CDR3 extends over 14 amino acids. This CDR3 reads CASKSAGGTNEQFF. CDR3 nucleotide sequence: TGTGCCAGCAAATCAGCGGGAGGGACCAATGAGCAGTTCTTC.

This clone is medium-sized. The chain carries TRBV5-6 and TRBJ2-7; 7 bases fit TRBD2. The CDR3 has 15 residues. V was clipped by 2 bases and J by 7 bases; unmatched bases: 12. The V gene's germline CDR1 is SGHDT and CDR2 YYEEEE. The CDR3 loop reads CASSFDTGGAEEQYF. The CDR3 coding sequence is TGTGCCAGCAGCTTTGACACGGGAGGCGCGGAAGAGCAGTACTTC. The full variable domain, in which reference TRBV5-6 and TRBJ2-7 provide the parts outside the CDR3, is DAGVTQSPTHLIKTRGQQVTLRCSPKSGHDTVSWYQQALGQGPQFIFQYYEEEERQRGNFPDRFSGHQFPNYSSELNVNALLLGDSALYLCASSFDTGGAEEQYFGPGTRLTVT.

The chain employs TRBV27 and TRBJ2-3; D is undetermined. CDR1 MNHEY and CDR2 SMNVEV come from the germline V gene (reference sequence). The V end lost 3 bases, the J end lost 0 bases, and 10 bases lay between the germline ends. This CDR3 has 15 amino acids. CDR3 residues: CASSFRGTSTDTQYF. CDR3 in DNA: TGTGCCAGCAGTTTTAGAGGTACTAGCACAGATACGCAGTATTTT.